The TCR beta chain under discussion was sequenced for a study of T cell responses to AZD1222 COVID-19 vaccine (dated by TCRdb to the early 2020s). About the full investigation: AZD1222 recipients with second doses at about 4 weeks or about 12 weeks were pooled, because spike-specific TCR depth and breadth did not differ between schedules. Trial participants were enrolled into age subgroups of 18-55, 56-69 and 70-plus years, which contained approximately 150, 30 and 60 TCR-sequenced participants, respectively. A total of 230 to 250 trial participants underwent TCR sequencing, of whom 207 had received two doses of AZD1222 and 26 had received two doses of the MenACWY control vaccine. What the work shows at the level of the full study, not this receptor alone: Spike-specific TCR breadth and depth rose significantly after two AZD1222 doses compared with day 0 and with MenACWY recipients. The 56-69-year group was small, and its depth increase did not reach significance, likely because of low power. The vaccine-associated CD4 TCRs covered the entire spike protein, and the dominant responses fell in regions 160-218 and 743-854. Because no samples from the day 14 peak response were available, repertoires could be characterized only after the peak T cell response. Reportedly, close to half of the unique spike-specific TCRs recognized epitopes lying outside the regions that are mutated in the B.1.351 and B.1.1.7 variants. Only five to seven AZD1222 recipients were SARS-CoV-2 seropositive at baseline, limiting conclusions about previously exposed vaccinees. Participants were mostly white British, with more females than males. The authors suggested clonal diversity may have been underestimated.

The time point label of this sample denotes: baseline before first vaccination. Vaccinee samples came from UK trials COV001 and COV002, including a single-blind randomized controlled phase 2/3 trial of AZD1222 (ChAdOx1 nCoV-19) in healthy adults. For TCRbeta chain sequencing, PBMC samples from trial participants were taken at day 0 and at day 28 after the second dose. As to this clone: Its binding antigen is unknown. Per-nucleotide qualities are absent, and no much larger clonotype sits a single base away.

The CDR3 regions of human TCRbeta chains were analyzed by immunosequencing. Per the authors' processing: TCRs in the repertoires were compared against a reference library of SARS-CoV-2-specific TCRs that had been generated with the MIRA antigen-specificity platform. Breadth was defined as the fraction of unique TCRs that were SARS-CoV-2-associated. Depth was defined as the fraction of total T cells that were SARS-CoV-2-associated. Using the MIRA data, each spike-specific TCR was mapped to the spike region that the TCR reacts to and placed in a CD4 or CD8 class. Log10-transformed breadth and depth values were compared by one-way ANOVA with Sidak's multiple comparisons tests. TCRdb mirrors the immuneACCESS table, restricted to in-frame sequences. Some clones are absent from its copies; in checked studies, under half trace to an unresolved V gene, and the reason for the others is unknown. D and trimming were read from the DNA, whereas the V and J calls and clone size are those reported in that table. A total of 130,000 or so clones appear in this sample, about 89% of them only once. The ten largest clonotypes hold 5.4% of the sample.

Sequenced here: peripheral blood, sampled on day 0 of AZD1222 vaccination. This sequence was found in an adult in good health.

The sequence in DNA is TGTGCCAGCAGTTTAGGGGACAGGGCGTATTCACCCCTCCACTTT. This codes for CASSLGDRAYSPLHF. The rearrangement combines TRBV27 with TRBJ1-6; TRBD1 matches 9 bases in the middle. Ends trimmed: V by 2 bases, J by 8 bases; bases unmatched to a gene: 4. The germline V gene (reference sequence) sets CDR1 to MNHEY and CDR2 to SMNVEV. Inclusive of the bounding cysteine and phenylalanine, the CDR3 is 15 residues long. This entry keeps only the CDR3 DNA: 45 bases, framed from base 1.